The 5 T cell receptor beta chains given below trace back to one sample, sequenced in a study of cytomegalovirus exposure and HLA in healthy donors. The PCR made use of 60 Vbeta and 13 Jbeta primers. Clones were read by immunoSEQ multiplex PCR, and TCRdb kept only the in-frame ones, dropping some. The sample holds about 160,000 clones, about 75% seen once. Sequencing was done on a sample of PBMCs. These receptors all stem from a male donor in good health and CMV-seropositive.

The CDR3 nucleotides read TGTGCCAGCAGTGAGGCGGGGGGCTCATATGGCTACACCTTC. It translates to CASSEAGGSYGYTF. This chain joins TRBV2 and TRBJ1-2; D perhaps matches TRBD1 (6 bases). The germline V gene encodes CDR1 SNHLY and CDR2 FYNNEI. The CDR3 totals 14 residues. V was pared by 3 bases and J by 5 bases, with 13 bases between.

The V gene is TRBV4-1, the J gene TRBJ2-3; D is undetermined. With 0 bases removed from V and 6 bases from J, the gap between germline ends came to 10 bases. This CDR3 has 14 amino acids. In germline, CDR1 is MGHRA, CDR2 YSYEKL. DNA for the CDR3: TGCGCCAGCAGCCAAGATCCACAGCTGGATACGCAGTATTTT. This encodes CASSQDPQLDTQYF.

The chain uses TRBV6-1 and TRBJ2-5; D is unresolved. V lost 5 bases and J 1 base, leaving 11 bases between the germline ends. In germline, CDR1 is MNHNS, CDR2 SASEGT. The CDR3 totals 14 residues. The DNA for the CDR3 is TGTGCCAGCAGTCTACAGAGACCCCAAGAGACCCAGTACTTC. Its translation: CASSLQRPQETQYF.

CDR3 protein: CASSQGNRGGLTDTQYF. The CDR3 DNA reads TGCGCCAGCAGCCAAGGAAACCGGGGGGGTCTAACAGATACGCAGTATTTT. The rearrangement joins TRBV4-1 to TRBJ2-3, with 8 bases fitting TRBD2. The junction had 9 bases not matched to a gene; V was cut back by 1 base and J by 3 bases. Germline lookup yields CDR1 MGHRA and CDR2 YSYEKL. This CDR3 is 17 amino acids long.

The genes are TRBV7-9 and TRBJ2-5; 9 bases agree with TRBD2. This CDR3 is built from 15 residues. V was clipped by 2 bases and J by 6 bases; unmatched bases: 7. CDR1 and CDR2 (germline): SEHNR, FQNEAQ (reference sequence). CDR3 DNA: TGTGCCAGCAGCTTAAACATAGCGGGGGTTCAGACCCAGTACTTC. Protein product: CASSLNIAGVQTQYF.